These 17 T cell receptor beta chains were all obtained from the same sample, sequenced in a study of identical twins. TCRdb reprocessed the 5' RACE reads with MiXCR, giving one entry per CDR3 protein. The data contain some 760,000 distinct CDR3 sequences, 15% to 20% of them singletons. The data were also submitted as part of a second study, on T cells expressing NK-cell markers.

The sequenced sample was PBMCs. The receptors here all came from a woman aged 18-29 years in good health.

In this sample, this clonotype turned up once. The chain links TRBV2 to TRBJ2-7; D may be TRBD2 (5 bases). Trimming removed 10 bases from V and 2 bases from J, with 18 bases in between. CDR1 SNHLY and CDR2 FYNNEI come from the germline V gene. This CDR3 spans 14 amino acids. The CDR3 sequence is CANRGRTATYEQYF. The CDR3 nucleotides are TGTGCCAACCGGGGAAGGACGGCGACCTACGAGCAGTACTTC.

This clonotype occurred a few times. The chain has TRBV7-2 and TRBJ1-1, with a possible D match to TRBD1 (6 bases). Trimming took 5 bases from V and 0 from J, leaving 16 bases between them. There are 16 residues in the CDR3. The germline gives CDR1 SGHTA, CDR2 FQGNSA. The DNA of the CDR3 is TGTGCCAGCAGCCTACCCCACGGACAGTTGAACACTGAAGCTTTCTTT. Its protein product is CASSLPHGQLNTEAFF. The full variable domain, rest sourced from reference TRBV7-2 and TRBJ1-1, is GAGVSQSPSNKVTEKGKDVELRCDPISGHTALYWYRQSLGQGLEFLIYFQGNSAPDKSGLPSDRFSAERTGGSVSTLTIQRTQQEDSAVYLCASSLPHGQLNTEAFFGQGTRLTVV.

This clonotype showed up just a few times. This sequence joins TRBV27 and TRBJ2-7; D might be TRBD2 (6 bases). Germline V lookup: CDR1 MNHEY, CDR2 SMNVEV (reference sequence). Trimming took 6 bases from V and 3 from J, leaving 15 bases between them. The CDR3 length is 14 residues. The DNA for the CDR3 is TGTGCCAGCAGCGGGACTTGGGGGAGCTACGAGCAGTACTTC. Encoded protein: CASSGTWGSYEQYF.

CDR3 coding DNA: TGCGCCAGCATGGAACAGGGCGTTTGGGAGACCCAGTACTTC. It codes for CASMEQGVWETQYF. The chain uses TRBV5-1 and TRBJ2-5; D might be TRBD1 (6 bases). The length of the CDR3 is 14 residues. The V gene's germline CDR1 is SGHRS and CDR2 YFSETQ. V lost 6 bases to trimming and J lost 5 bases, with 17 bases between them.

This chain links TRBV9 with TRBJ1-1, with D hard to call. V shed 0 bases and J shed 2 bases, with 8 bases lying between them. Germline V gene lookup returns CDR1 SGDLS and CDR2 YYNGEE. There are 14 residues in the CDR3. The CDR3 spells CASSVVSGNTEAFF. For the CDR3, the DNA is TGTGCCAGCAGCGTAGTATCAGGAAACACTGAAGCTTTCTTT.

J is TRBJ2-5 and V is TRBV29-1, with a tentative D call TRBD2 (5 bases). Germline CDR1 and CDR2: SQVTM and ANQGSEA. V was shortened by 4 bases and J by 2 bases, with 11 bases between the two germline ends. The CDR3 length is 13 residues. The CDR3 DNA follows: TGCAGCGTTGTCACTAGAGAGCAAGAGACCCAGTACTTC. Translation gives CSVVTREQETQYF.

This clonotype occurred a few times. The chain employs TRBV4-3 and TRBJ2-7; maybe TRBD1 (5 bases). This CDR3 spans 13 amino acids. Trimming removed 5 bases from V and 5 bases from J, with 13 bases in between. CDR1 is LGHNA, CDR2 YSLEER, per germline. The CDR3 DNA sequence: TGCGCCAGCAGCTTGAGCCAGGGAAACGAGCAGTACTTC. As protein: CASSLSQGNEQYF.

This sequence joins TRBV11-1 and TRBJ2-2; maybe TRBD2 (6 bases). V was shortened by 0 bases and J by 4 bases, with 12 bases between the two germline ends. CDR1 and CDR2 from the germline V gene are SGHAT and FQDESV (reference sequence). This CDR3 region has 16 residues. CDR3 sequence (DNA): TGTGCCAGCAGCTTAGCTTGGGACTTCTCCACCGGGGAGCTGTTTTTT. It codes for CASSLAWDFSTGELFF.

The chain recombines TRBV15 with TRBJ1-2; tentatively, D is TRBD1 (5 bases). Germline values: CDR1 LNHNV, CDR2 YYDKDF (reference sequence). The ends were cut back, 7 bases at V and 4 bases at J, with 13 bases in the middle. This CDR3 spans 13 amino acids. CDR3 bases: TGTGCCACCACCACTGGGGCCGGCTATGGCTACACCTTC. It is translated as CATTTGAGYGYTF.

Here the CDR3 reads CASSYSTSGRYNEQFF. The CDR3 nucleotides are TGTGCCAGCAGTTACTCGACTAGCGGGAGGTACAATGAGCAGTTCTTC. The chain carries TRBV6-5 and TRBJ2-1, with 13 bases fitting TRBD2. J was trimmed by 4 bases and V by 0 bases; bases with no gene match: 0. This CDR3 is 16 amino acids long. CDR1 MNHEY and CDR2 SVGAGI come from the germline V gene.

The rearrangement joins TRBV20-1 to TRBJ1-1, with D uncertain. Germline CDR1 reads DFQATT; CDR2 reads SNEGSKA (reference sequence). The CDR3 covers 13 residues. Trimming removed 3 bases from V and 4 bases from J, with 12 bases in between. The CDR3 region is CSASSGEVTEAFF. Written as DNA, the CDR3 is TGCAGTGCTAGCTCCGGGGAGGTCACTGAAGCTTTCTTT.

This clonotype was detected ten times or more. This sequence joins TRBV20-1 and TRBJ1-2; 9 bases line up with TRBD1. V was pared by 5 bases and J by 4 bases, with 5 bases of the junction left unmatched. CDR3 size: 13 residues. Germline loops: CDR1 DFQATT, CDR2 SNEGSKA (reference sequence). CDR3 DNA sequence: TGCAGTGCTGCCGGACAGGGGTTCTATGGCTACACCTTC. Amino acid sequence: CSAAGQGFYGYTF.

This clonotype was recorded a few times. The V and J genes are TRBV2 and TRBJ2-5; 9 nucleotides align to TRBD1. Trimming cost V 1 base and J 4 bases; bases outside gene matches: 4. Per germline, CDR1 SNHLY and CDR2 FYNNEI. This CDR3 has 15 amino acids. The chain's CDR3 is CASSEGDRVAETQYF. The CDR3 DNA reads TGTGCCAGCAGTGAAGGGGACAGGGTAGCAGAGACCCAGTACTTC.

This chain joins TRBV12-3 or TRBV12-4 and TRBJ2-3; 7 bases line up with TRBD2. The CDR3 is 16 amino acids. Unmatched junction bases numbered 11, after V lost 7 bases and J lost 1 base. This chain's CDR3 is CASTLGSSGGTDTQYF. The CDR3 region has the DNA TGTGCCAGCACCCTAGGGTCAAGCGGGGGCACAGATACGCAGTATTTT.

The J gene is TRBJ1-2, the V gene TRBV5-6; D call uncertain. The CDR3 is 17 residues long. Looked up from germline, CDR1 is SGHDT and CDR2 is YYEEEE. Trimming cost V 1 base and J 4 bases, with 20 bases left between them. This CDR3 reads CASSLRGETTPTYGYTF. The CDR3 coding sequence is TGTGCCAGCAGCTTGCGCGGGGAAACAACCCCCACCTATGGCTACACCTTC.

The chain carries TRBV5-1 and TRBJ1-3; tentatively, D is TRBD1 (6 bases). Germline values: CDR1 SGHRS, CDR2 YFSETQ. This CDR3 spans 16 amino acids. Trimming cost V 3 bases and J 5 bases, with 18 bases left between them. CDR3 bases: TGCGCCAGCAGCTCTATTTCGGGACAATTAAGAAACACCATATATTTT. Residues: CASSSISGQLRNTIYF.

This clonotype showed up just a few times. The rearrangement uses TRBV9 and TRBJ2-2; the D gene is possibly TRBD2 (6 bases). V lost 4 bases and J lost 5, with 15 bases in between. This CDR3 is built from 15 residues. In germline, CDR1 is SGDLS, CDR2 YYNGEE. CDR3 coding DNA: TGTGCCAGCAGCCCGGGGCGGGGTAAAACCGGGGAGCTGTTTTTT. It yields the protein CASSPGRGKTGELFF. The variable domain in full, with the rest retrieved from reference TRBV9 and TRBJ2-2, is DSGVTQTPKHLITATGQRVTLRCSPRSGDLSVYWYQQSLDQGLQFLIQYYNGEERAKGNILERFSAQQFPDLHSELNLSSLELGDSALYFCASSPGRGKTGELFFGEGSRLTVL.